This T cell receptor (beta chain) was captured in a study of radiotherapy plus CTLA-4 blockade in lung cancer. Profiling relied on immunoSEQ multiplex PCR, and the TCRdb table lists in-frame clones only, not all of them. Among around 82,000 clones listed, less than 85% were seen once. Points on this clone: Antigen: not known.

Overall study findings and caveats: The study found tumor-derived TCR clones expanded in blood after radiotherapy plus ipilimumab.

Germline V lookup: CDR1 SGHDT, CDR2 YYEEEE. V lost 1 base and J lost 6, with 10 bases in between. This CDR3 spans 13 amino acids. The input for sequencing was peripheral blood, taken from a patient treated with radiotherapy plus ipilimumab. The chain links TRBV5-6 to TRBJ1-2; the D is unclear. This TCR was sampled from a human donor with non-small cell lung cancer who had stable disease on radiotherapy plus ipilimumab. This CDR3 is CASSLLGYDGYTF. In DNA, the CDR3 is TGTGCCAGCAGCTTGTTGGGATACGATGGCTACACCTTC.